The sequence of this T cell receptor (beta chain) was determined in a study of blood T cell repertoires in COVID-19. Study in general: Nucleic acid was either cDNA or gDNA, and it came from T cells, B-cell-depleted T cells, or PBMCs.

Seattle patients were enrolled during active infection and followed longitudinally. Original handling: Reference gene primers were amplified, and this amplification served to estimate nucleated cell counts. Repertoires were generated with immunoSEQ multiplex PCR, while TCRdb's copy carries only in-frame clones and drops some. V and J calls and clone size come straight from that table; D and trimming were deduced from the DNA. The sample records about 11,000 clones, just over 70% being singletons. CDR3 size: 15 residues. Trimming took off 6 bases at V and 1 base at J, with 13 bases between the two ends. CDR1 is ENHRY, CDR2 SYGVKD, per germline.

The chain joins TRBV10-3 to TRBJ2-1, with D possibly TRBD1 on 8 matching bases. Source material: peripheral blood. The clonotype comes from a man in his sixties with COVID-19, enrolled during active disease. This CDR3 reads CAIRGGTGSYNEQFF. CDR3 sequence (DNA): TGTGCCATCAGGGGAGGGACAGGATCCTACAATGAGCAGTTCTTC.